Presented here are 18 T cell receptor beta chains from one specimen sequenced in a study of response to subunit inactivated influenza vaccine. TCRdb itself ran the RT-PCR reads through MiXCR, one entry per CDR3 protein. The sample has approximately 530,000 distinct CDR3 sequences, approximately 7.7% seen once. Sequenced material: PBMCs from blood, taken less than 30 months after vaccination. Every receptor here comes from a man aged 50 to 75 who received an inactivated influenza vaccine.

The chain recombines TRBV20-1 with TRBJ2-3; no clear D. The CDR3 contains 16 residues. V lost 0 bases and J 2 bases, leaving 15 bases between the germline ends. Germline V gene data show CDR1 as DFQATT and CDR2 as SNEGSKA (reference sequence). Here the CDR3 reads CSARDPGRADTDTQYF. The CDR3 bases are TGCAGTGCTAGAGATCCTGGCAGAGCAGACACAGATACGCAGTATTTT.

In its sample, this clonotype was seen many times. The chain carries TRBV4-2 and TRBJ1-5; D possibly corresponds to TRBD1 (5 bases). The CDR3 sequence is 18 residues long. V was cut by 0 bases and J by 3 bases, with 18 bases left in between. CDR1 LGHNA and CDR2 YNFKEQ come from the germline V gene. Here the CDR3 DNA reads TGTGCCAGCAGCCAAGAAAGTACGGTCGGGGGGTACAATCAGCCCCAGCATTTT. This translates into CASSQESTVGGYNQPQHF.

V is TRBV3-1 and J is TRBJ2-1, with D uncertain. CDR3 length: 15 residues. Germline values: CDR1 LGHDT, CDR2 YNNKEL (reference sequence). The V end lost 0 bases, the J end lost 10 bases, and 16 bases lay between the germline ends. CDR3: CASSQDLSKSREQFF. The CDR3 DNA is TGTGCCAGCAGCCAAGATCTCAGTAAGTCGAGAGAGCAGTTCTTC.

This clonotype was recorded a few times. The chain links TRBV7-9 to TRBJ2-7; weak D call: TRBD2 (5 bases). This CDR3 is built from 14 residues. The V end lost 3 bases, the J end lost 2 bases, and 11 bases lay between the germline ends. CDR1 SEHNR and CDR2 FQNEAQ come from the germline V gene (reference sequence). The CDR3 protein is CASSFGSRAYEQYF. DNA for the CDR3: TGTGCCAGCAGCTTCGGGTCGCGGGCCTACGAGCAGTACTTC. The whole variable domain, remainder taken from reference TRBV7-9 and TRBJ2-7, is DTGVSQNPRHKITKRGQNVTFRCDPISEHNRLYWYRQTLGQGPEFLTYFQNEAQLEKSRLLSDRFSAERPKGSFSTLEIQRTEQGDSAMYLCASSFGSRAYEQYFGPGTRLTVT.

There are a few counts of this clonotype. The chain has TRBV5-1 and TRBJ2-7; TRBD1 is a possible D gene (5 bases). The V end lost 5 bases, the J end lost 0 bases, and 24 bases lay between the germline ends. Germline V lookup: CDR1 SGHRS, CDR2 YFSETQ. The CDR3 extends over 18 amino acids. The chain's CDR3 is CASRPTGLGALSSYEQYF. The CDR3 DNA is TGCGCCAGCAGACCCACAGGCTTAGGGGCCCTAAGCTCCTACGAGCAGTACTTC.

This clonotype was observed many times. The chain is built from TRBV4-3 and TRBJ2-7; TRBD1 might be the D (6 bases). Germline loops: CDR1 LGHNA, CDR2 YSLEER. V was cut by 1 base and J by 4 bases, with 11 bases left in between. The CDR3 extends over 14 amino acids. The CDR3 reads CASSQGPGEYEQYF. In DNA, the CDR3 is TGCGCCAGCAGCCAAGGGCCAGGGGAATACGAGCAGTACTTC.

This rearrangement joins TRBV6-5 to TRBJ2-1, with TRBD1 matching 8 bases. V trimming: 2 bases; J trimming: 5 bases; junction bases outside the gene matches: 2. CDR3 length: 14 residues. The germline CDR1 and CDR2 sequences are MNHEY and SVGAGI. The CDR3 DNA follows: TGTGCCAGCAGTTACCTGACAGGGGACAATGAGCAGTTCTTC. Protein: CASSYLTGDNEQFF.

This clonotype occurred many times. This chain uses TRBV28 with TRBJ2-7, with unresolved D. Per the germline V gene, CDR1 is MDHEN and CDR2 is SYDVKM. The CDR3 has 13 amino acids. The V end lost 11 bases, the J end lost 0 bases, and 14 bases lay between the germline ends. CDR3 DNA sequence: TGTGCCGGCTCGCCCGGTCCCTCCTACGAGCAGTACTTC. This gives the protein CAGSPGPSYEQYF. The whole variable domain, filled in from reference TRBV28 and TRBJ2-7, reads DVKVTQSSRYLVKRTGEKVFLECVQDMDHENMFWYRQDPGLGLRLIYFSYDVKMKEKGDIPEGYSVSREKKERFSLILESASTNQTSMYLCAGSPGPSYEQYFGPGTRLTVT.

In its sample, this clonotype was seen many times. The chain carries TRBV20-1 and TRBJ2-7; weak D call: TRBD2 (5 bases). The CDR3 is made up of 12 amino acids. Germline assignment: CDR1 DFQATT and CDR2 SNEGSKA (reference sequence). Trimming left V 6 bases short and J 1 base short, with 10 bases between. The CDR3 DNA sequence: TGCAGTGCAAGCGGACCTTCCTACGAGCAGTACTTC. Amino acids: CSASGPSYEQYF.

This clonotype occurred a few times. The chain recombines TRBV29-1 with TRBJ2-7; D may be TRBD1 (5 bases). V was pared by 6 bases and J by 4 bases, with 10 bases between. CDR1 and CDR2 (germline): SQVTM, ANQGSEA. The CDR3 extends over 11 amino acids. The CDR3 coding sequence is TGCAGCGTCCAAGCAGGGTACGAGCAGTACTTC. Protein sequence: CSVQAGYEQYF.

Regarding this clonotype: A read error may account for a junction end that differs from germline. J is TRBJ2-3 and V is TRBV7-7; either TRBD1 or TRBD2 may fit D (5 bases each). The CDR3 loop spans 16 amino acids. From germline, CDR1 is SSHAT and CDR2 FNYEAQ (reference sequence). Written as DNA, the CDR3 is TGTGCTAGCAGCTTAGGAACTCGAGGGGCATCAGATACGCAGTATTTT. Protein: CASSLGTRGASDTQYF.

The DNA of the CDR3 is TGCGCCAGCAGTCCGGGGGTTACGGTTAATTCACCCCTCCACTTT. Translation gives CASSPGVTVNSPLHF. This chain connects TRBV5-1 to TRBJ1-6; possible D gene TRBD1, 5 bases. The germline V gene encodes CDR1 SGHRS and CDR2 YFSETQ. V was clipped by 5 bases and J by 6 bases, with 15 bases between them. The CDR3 is 15 residues long.

Only a few counts were recorded for this clonotype. The chain is built from TRBV5-1 and TRBJ1-1; D may be TRBD1 (5 bases). This CDR3 region has 13 residues. Germline V lookup: CDR1 SGHRS, CDR2 YFSETQ. The V end was cut by 2 bases, the J end by 6 bases, with 11 bases between. CDR3 bases: TGCGCCAGCAGCTTCCAGGGAGGCGCTGAAGCTTTCTTT. Translated, it gives CASSFQGGAEAFF.

The chain links TRBV18 to TRBJ1-5, with TRBD1 identical over 7 bases. Germline CDR1 and CDR2: KGHSH and LQKENI. The CDR3 runs 13 residues. V was clipped by 2 bases and J by 9 bases; unmatched bases: 4. The CDR3 region is CASSPGDSGPQHF. The DNA for the CDR3 is TGTGCCAGCTCACCAGGGGACAGTGGGCCCCAGCATTTT.

This clonotype was detected only a few times. The V call is TRBV5-1, the J call TRBJ2-2; D may be TRBD1 (6 bases). The V end was cut by 4 bases, the J end by 6 bases, with 19 bases between. Germline CDR1 and CDR2: SGHRS and YFSETQ. The CDR3 length is 16 residues. The CDR3 region is CASSDLQGVNAGELFF. The CDR3 bases are TGCGCCAGCAGCGACCTACAGGGCGTCAATGCCGGGGAGCTGTTTTTT.

This clonotype turned up a few times. The gene calls are TRBV10-3 and TRBJ2-5; maybe TRBD2 (6 bases). CDR3 length: 15 residues. The germline V gene encodes CDR1 ENHRY and CDR2 SYGVKD. The V gene lost 0 bases and the J gene lost 4 bases, with 12 bases spanning the gap. The CDR3 region has the DNA TGTGCCATCAGTGAGTCGGGGGGTCCCGGAGAGACCCAGTACTTC. Its translation: CAISESGGPGETQYF.

This clonotype occurred many times. J is TRBJ2-2 and V is TRBV7-9; 14 bases map to TRBD2. CDR3 length: 15 residues. In germline, CDR1 is SEHNR, CDR2 FQNEAQ (reference sequence). The V and J ends lost 5 bases and 6 bases, in that order; junction bases with no gene match: 2. CDR3 bases: TGTGCCAGCAGCCAGGGACTAGCGGGAGCCGGGGAGCTGTTTTTT. It specifies CASSQGLAGAGELFF.

This clonotype appeared many times. V is TRBV12-3 or TRBV12-4 and J is TRBJ2-1; TRBD1 matches at 7 bases. Trimming cost V 2 bases and J 0 bases; bases outside gene matches: 4. The CDR3 is 16 amino acids. CDR3 amino acids: CASSLPGQRSYNEQFF. The CDR3 bases are TGTGCCAGCAGTTTACCGGGACAGCGCTCCTACAATGAGCAGTTCTTC.